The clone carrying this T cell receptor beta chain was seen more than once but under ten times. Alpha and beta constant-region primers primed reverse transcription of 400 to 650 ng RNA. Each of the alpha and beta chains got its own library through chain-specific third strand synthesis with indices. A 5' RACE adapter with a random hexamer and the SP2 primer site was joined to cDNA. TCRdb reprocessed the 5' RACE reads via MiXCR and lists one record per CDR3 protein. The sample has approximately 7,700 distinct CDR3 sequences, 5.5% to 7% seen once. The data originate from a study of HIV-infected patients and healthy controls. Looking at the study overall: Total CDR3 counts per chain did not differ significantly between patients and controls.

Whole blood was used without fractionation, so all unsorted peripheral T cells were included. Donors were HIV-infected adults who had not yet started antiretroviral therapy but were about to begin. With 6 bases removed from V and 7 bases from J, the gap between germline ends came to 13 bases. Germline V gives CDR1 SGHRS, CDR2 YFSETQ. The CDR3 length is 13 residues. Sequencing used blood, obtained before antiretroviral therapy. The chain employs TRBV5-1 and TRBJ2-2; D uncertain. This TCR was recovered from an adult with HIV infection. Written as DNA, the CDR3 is TGCGCCAGCAAGGTCCAATGGGACGGGGAGCTGTTTTTT. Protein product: CASKVQWDGELFF.